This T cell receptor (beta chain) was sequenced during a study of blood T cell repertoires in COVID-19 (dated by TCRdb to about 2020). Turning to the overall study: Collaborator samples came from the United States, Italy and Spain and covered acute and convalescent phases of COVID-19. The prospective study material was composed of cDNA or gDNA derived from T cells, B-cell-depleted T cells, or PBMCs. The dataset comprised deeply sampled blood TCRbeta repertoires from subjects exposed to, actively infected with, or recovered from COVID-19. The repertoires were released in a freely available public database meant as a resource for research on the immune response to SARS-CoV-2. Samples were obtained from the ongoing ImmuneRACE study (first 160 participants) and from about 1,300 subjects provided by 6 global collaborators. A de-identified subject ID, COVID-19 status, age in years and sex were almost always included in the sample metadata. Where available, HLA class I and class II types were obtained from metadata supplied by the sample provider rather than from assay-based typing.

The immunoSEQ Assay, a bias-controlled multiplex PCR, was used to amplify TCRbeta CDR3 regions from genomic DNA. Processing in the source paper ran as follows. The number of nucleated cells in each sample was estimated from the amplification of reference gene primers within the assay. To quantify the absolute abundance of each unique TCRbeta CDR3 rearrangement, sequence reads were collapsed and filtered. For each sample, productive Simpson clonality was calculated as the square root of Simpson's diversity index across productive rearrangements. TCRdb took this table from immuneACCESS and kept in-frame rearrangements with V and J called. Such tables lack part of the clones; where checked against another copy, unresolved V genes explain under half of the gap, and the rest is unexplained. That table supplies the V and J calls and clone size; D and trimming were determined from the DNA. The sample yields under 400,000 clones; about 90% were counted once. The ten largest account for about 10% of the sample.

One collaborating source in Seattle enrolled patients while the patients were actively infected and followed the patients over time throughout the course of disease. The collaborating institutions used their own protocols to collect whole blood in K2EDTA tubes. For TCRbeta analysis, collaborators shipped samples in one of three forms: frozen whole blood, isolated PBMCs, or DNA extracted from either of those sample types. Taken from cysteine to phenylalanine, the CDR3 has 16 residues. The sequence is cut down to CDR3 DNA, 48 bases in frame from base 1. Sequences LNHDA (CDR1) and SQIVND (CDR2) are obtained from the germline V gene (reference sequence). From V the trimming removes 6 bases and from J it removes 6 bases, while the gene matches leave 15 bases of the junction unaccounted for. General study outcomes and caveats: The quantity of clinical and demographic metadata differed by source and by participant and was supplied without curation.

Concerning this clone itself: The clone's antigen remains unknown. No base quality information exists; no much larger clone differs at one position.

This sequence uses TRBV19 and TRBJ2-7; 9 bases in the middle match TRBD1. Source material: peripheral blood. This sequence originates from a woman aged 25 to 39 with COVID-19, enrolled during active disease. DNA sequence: TGTGCCAGTAGCCCCAAGGGCGGACAGGGGATATCCGAGCAGTACTTC. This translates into CASSPKGGQGISEQYF. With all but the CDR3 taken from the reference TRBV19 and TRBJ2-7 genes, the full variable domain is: DGGITQSPKYLFRKEGQNVTLSCEQNLNHDAMYWYRQDPGQGLRLIYYSQIVNDFQKGDIAEGYSVSREKKESFPLTVTSAQKNPTAFYLCASSPKGGQGISEQYFGPGTRLTVT.